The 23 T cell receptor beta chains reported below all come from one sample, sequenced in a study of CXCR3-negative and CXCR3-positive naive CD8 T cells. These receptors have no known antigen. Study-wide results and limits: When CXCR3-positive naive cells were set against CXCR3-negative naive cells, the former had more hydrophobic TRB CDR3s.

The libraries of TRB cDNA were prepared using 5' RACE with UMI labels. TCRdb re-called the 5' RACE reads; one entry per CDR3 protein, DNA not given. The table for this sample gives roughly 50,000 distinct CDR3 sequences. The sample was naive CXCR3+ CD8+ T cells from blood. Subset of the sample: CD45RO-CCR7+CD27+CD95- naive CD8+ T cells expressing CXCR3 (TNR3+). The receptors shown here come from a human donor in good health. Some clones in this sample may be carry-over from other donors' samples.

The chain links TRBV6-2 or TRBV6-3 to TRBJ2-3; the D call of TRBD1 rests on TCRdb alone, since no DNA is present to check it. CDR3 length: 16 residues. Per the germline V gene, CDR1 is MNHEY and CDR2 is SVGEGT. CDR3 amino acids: CASRGGYRDDRSTQYF.

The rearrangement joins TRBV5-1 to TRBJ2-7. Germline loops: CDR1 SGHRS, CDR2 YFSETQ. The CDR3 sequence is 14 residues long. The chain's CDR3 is CASSLRDKAYEQYF.

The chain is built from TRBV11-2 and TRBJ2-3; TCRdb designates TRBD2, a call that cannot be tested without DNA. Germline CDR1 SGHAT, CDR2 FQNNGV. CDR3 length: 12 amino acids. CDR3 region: CASLAGTDTQYF.

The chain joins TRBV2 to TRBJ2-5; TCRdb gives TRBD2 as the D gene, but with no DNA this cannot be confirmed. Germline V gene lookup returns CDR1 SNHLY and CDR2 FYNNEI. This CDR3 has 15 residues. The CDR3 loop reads CASTPAGETDETQYF.

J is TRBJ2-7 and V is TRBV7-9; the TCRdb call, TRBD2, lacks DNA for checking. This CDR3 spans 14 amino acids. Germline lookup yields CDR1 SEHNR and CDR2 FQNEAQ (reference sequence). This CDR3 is CASSLLAGGYEQYF.

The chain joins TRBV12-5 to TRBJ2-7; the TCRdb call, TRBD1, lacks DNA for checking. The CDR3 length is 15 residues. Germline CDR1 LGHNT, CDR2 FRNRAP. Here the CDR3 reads CASGPTGQGRNEQYF.

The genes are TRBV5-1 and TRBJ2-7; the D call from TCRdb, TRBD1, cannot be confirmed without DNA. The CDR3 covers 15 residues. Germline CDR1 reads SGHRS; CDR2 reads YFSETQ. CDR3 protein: CASSLAGQGVYEQYF. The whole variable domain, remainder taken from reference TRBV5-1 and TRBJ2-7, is KAGVTQTPRYLIKTRGQQVTLSCSPISGHRSVSWYQQTPGQGLQFLFEYFSETQRNKGNFPGRFSGRQFSNSRSEMNVSTLELGDSALYLCASSLAGQGVYEQYFGPGTRLTVT.

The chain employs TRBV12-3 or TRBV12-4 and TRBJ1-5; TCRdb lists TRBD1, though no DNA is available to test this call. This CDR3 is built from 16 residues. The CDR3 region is CASSPAAQGADQPQHF.

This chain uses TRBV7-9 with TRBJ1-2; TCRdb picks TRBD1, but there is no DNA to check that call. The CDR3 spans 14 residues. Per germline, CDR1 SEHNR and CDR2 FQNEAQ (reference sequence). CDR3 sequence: CASSFSGTNYGYTF. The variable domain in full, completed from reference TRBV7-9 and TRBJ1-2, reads DTGVSQNPRHKITKRGQNVTFRCDPISEHNRLYWYRQTLGQGPEFLTYFQNEAQLEKSRLLSDRFSAERPKGSFSTLEIQRTEQGDSAMYLCASSFSGTNYGYTFGSGTRLTVV.

This chain's CDR3 is CASSFNRGAYEQYF. The chain is built from TRBV5-1 and TRBJ2-7; TCRdb's D gene call, TRBD1, goes unchecked for lack of DNA. The CDR3 spans 14 residues. Germline V gene data show CDR1 as SGHRS and CDR2 as YFSETQ. The full variable domain, with the rest looked up from reference TRBV5-1 and TRBJ2-7, is KAGVTQTPRYLIKTRGQQVTLSCSPISGHRSVSWYQQTPGQGLQFLFEYFSETQRNKGNFPGRFSGRQFSNSRSEMNVSTLELGDSALYLCASSFNRGAYEQYFGPGTRLTVT.

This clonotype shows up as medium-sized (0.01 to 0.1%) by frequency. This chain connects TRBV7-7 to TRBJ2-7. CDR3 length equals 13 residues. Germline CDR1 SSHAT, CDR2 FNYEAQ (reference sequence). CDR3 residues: CASSLGTTYEQYF.

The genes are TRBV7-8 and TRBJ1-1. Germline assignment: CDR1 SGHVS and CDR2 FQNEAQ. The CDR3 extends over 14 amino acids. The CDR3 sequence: CASSLGWENTEAFF.

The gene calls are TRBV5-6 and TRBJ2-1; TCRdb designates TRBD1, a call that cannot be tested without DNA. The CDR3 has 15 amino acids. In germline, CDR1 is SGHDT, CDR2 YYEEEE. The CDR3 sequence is CASSPRTGGWDEQFF.

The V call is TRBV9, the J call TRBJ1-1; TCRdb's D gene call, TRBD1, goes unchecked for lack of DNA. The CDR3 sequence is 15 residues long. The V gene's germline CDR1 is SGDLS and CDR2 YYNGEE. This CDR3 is CASSTTGTGGTEAFF.

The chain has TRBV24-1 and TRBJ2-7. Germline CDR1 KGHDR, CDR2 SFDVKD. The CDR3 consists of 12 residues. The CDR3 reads CATSDRQTEQYF.

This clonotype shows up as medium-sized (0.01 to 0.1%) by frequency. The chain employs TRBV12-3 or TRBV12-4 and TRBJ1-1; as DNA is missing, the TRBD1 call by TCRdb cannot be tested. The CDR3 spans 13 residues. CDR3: CASSPTGNTEAFF.

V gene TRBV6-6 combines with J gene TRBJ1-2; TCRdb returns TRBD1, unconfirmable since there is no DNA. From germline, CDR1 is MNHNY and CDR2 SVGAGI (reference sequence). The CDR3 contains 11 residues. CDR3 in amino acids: CASFRGFGYTF.

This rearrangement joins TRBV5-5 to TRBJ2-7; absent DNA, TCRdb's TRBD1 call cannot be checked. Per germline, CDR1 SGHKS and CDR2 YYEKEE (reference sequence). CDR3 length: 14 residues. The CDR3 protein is CASSLWTGGNEQYF.

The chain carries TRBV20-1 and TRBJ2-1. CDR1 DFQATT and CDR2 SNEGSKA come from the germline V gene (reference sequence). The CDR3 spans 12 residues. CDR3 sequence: CSAPSLGWEQFF.

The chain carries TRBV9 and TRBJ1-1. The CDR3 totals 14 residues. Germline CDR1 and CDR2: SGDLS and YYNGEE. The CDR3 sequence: CASSVEWGNTEAFF.

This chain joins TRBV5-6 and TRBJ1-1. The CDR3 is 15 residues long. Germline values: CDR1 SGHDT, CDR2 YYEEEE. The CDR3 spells CASSLVGASPTEAFF.

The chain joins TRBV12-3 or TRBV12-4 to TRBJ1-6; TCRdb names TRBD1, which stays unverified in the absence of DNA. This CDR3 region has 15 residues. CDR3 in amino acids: CASSLYQGRNSPLHF.

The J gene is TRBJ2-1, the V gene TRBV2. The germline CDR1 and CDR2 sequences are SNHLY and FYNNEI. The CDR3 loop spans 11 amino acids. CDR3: CASSTRGEQFF.